The T cell receptor beta chain under discussion was sequenced for a study of cytomegalovirus exposure and HLA in healthy donors. The CDR3 spans 13 residues. CDR1 is MNHEY, CDR2 SMNVEV, per germline (reference sequence). Trimming took off 8 bases at V and 3 bases at J, with 13 bases between the two ends. Samples came from healthy bone marrow donors. Amplification used 60 Vbeta primers and 13 Jbeta primers. Some clones are missing from TCRdb's copy, which holds only in-frame ones; the method was immunoSEQ multiplex PCR. The sample has under 100,000 clones, roughly 80% seen once. Sample: PBMCs. The V gene is TRBV27, the J gene TRBJ1-1, with D perhaps matching TRBD1 (6 bases). The TCR comes from a human donor in good health. DNA of the CDR3: TGTGCCAGCGGATACAGGGCGGACACTGAAGCTTTCTTT. Its translation: CASGYRADTEAFF.